This passage covers 27 T cell receptor beta chains from one sample sequenced in a study of metastatic and nonmetastatic thyroid tumors. Using MiXCR, TCRdb re-called clones from the PCR reads. The sample lists tens of thousands of clones; about 12% were seen once. No patient had received any treatment before thyroid surgery. Sequenced sample: blood. These receptor sequences come from a male donor with papillary thyroid cancer or a benign thyroid nodule (not recorded which). Some clones in this sample may be carry-over from other donors' samples.

This clone has a count of ten or more. The rearrangement links TRBV5-5 to TRBJ2-7; D not certain. Germline CDR1 SGHKS, CDR2 YYEKEE (reference sequence). The CDR3 runs to 14 residues. Trimming took 1 base from V and 4 from J, leaving 12 bases between them. In DNA form, the CDR3 reads TGTGCCAGCAGCTTGTCGAGTATCGAGTACGAGCAGTACTTC. It yields the protein CASSLSSIEYEQYF.

This clone has ten or more counts. One end of the junction is discordant with germline, which a read error may explain. The genes are TRBV11-2 and TRBJ1-2; tentatively, D is TRBD1 (6 bases). The CDR3 length is 16 residues. Germline V gives CDR1 SGHAT, CDR2 FQNNGV. In DNA, the CDR3 is TGTGCCAGCAGCTCACAGGGCGTCCGGACTAAATATGGCTACACCTTC. Protein sequence: CASSSQGVRTKYGYTF.

This clone is categorized as medium-sized. The chain employs TRBV6-1 and TRBJ2-7; D not certain. V lost 10 bases, J lost 0 bases, and 13 bases lay in between. CDR3 length: 13 amino acids. Germline V gives CDR1 MNHNS, CDR2 SASEGT. The CDR3 spells CATRTESSYEQYF. CDR3 nucleotide sequence: TGTGCCACGCGGACCGAGAGCTCCTACGAGCAGTACTTC.

At least ten counts were recorded for this clone. V is TRBV7-2 and J is TRBJ2-7; perhaps TRBD1 as D (7 bases). CDR1 and CDR2 from the germline V gene are SGHTA and FQGNSA. V lost 1 base and J 6 bases, leaving 13 bases between the germline ends. The length of the CDR3 is 14 residues. DNA of the CDR3: TGTGCCAGCAGCTTAGTTGCAGGGGGGATCGAGCAGTACTTC. Amino acids: CASSLVAGGIEQYF. Full variable domain (remainder filled in from reference TRBV7-2 and TRBJ2-7): GAGVSQSPSNKVTEKGKDVELRCDPISGHTALYWYRQSLGQGLEFLIYFQGNSAPDKSGLPSDRFSAERTGGSVSTLTIQRTQQEDSAVYLCASSLVAGGIEQYFGPGTRLTVT.

This clone has a count of ten or more. The V gene is TRBV10-1, the J gene TRBJ1-2; 11 nucleotides align to TRBD1. The germline CDR1 and CDR2 sequences are WNHNN and SYGVQD (reference sequence). V shed 6 bases, J shed 8 bases, and the junction held 17 bases outside the gene matches. CDR3 size: 17 residues. CDR3 bases: TGCGCCAGCAGGGGAGTCCGGGACAGGGGGATTTCGTGGGGCTACACCTTC. This codes for CASRGVRDRGISWGYTF.

This clone appeared many times. The chain combines TRBV28 with TRBJ2-7; either TRBD1 or TRBD2 may supply D (5 bases each). CDR1 and CDR2 (germline): MDHEN, SYDVKM. There are 16 residues in the CDR3. V was shortened by 9 bases and J by 6 bases, with 27 bases between the two germline ends. Here the CDR3 reads CARSGTQNPLTGEQYF. The CDR3 bases are TGTGCCAGGTCCGGGACGCAAAATCCCTTAACGGGCGAGCAGTACTTC. The whole variable domain, filled in from reference TRBV28 and TRBJ2-7, reads DVKVTQSSRYLVKRTGEKVFLECVQDMDHENMFWYRQDPGLGLRLIYFSYDVKMKEKGDIPEGYSVSREKKERFSLILESASTNQTSMYLCARSGTQNPLTGEQYFGPGTRLTVT.

The table lists this clone with many counts. The V and J genes are TRBV20-1 and TRBJ2-5; D is unclear. Germline CDR1 is DFQATT and CDR2 is SNEGSKA (reference sequence). The CDR3 has 14 residues. Trimming removed 7 bases at V and 7 bases at J, with 22 bases between. CDR3 amino acids: CSVSLAYEKGTQYF. Here the CDR3 DNA reads TGCAGTGTAAGCCTGGCGTATGAAAAGGGGACCCAGTACTTC.

This clone was detected a few times. This chain uses TRBV6-1 with TRBJ1-4; 8 bases are shared with TRBD1. The CDR3 totals 14 residues. Trimming removed 3 bases from V and 8 bases from J; junction bases left unmatched: 5. CDR1 MNHNS and CDR2 SASEGT come from the germline V gene. The CDR3 protein is CASSDRTGCEKLFF. CDR3 sequence (DNA): TGTGCCAGCAGTGACCGGACAGGGTGCGAAAAACTGTTTTTT.

This chain joins TRBV28 and TRBJ1-5; a possible D gene is TRBD1 (5 bases). CDR3 length: 15 residues. The V gene's germline CDR1 is MDHEN and CDR2 SYDVKM. Trimming stripped 3 bases from V and 0 bases from J, with 9 bases between. CDR3 amino acids: CASSLGLYSNQPQHF. CDR3 sequence (DNA): TGTGCCAGCAGTTTGGGACTTTATAGCAATCAGCCCCAGCATTTT.

In regard to this clone: This may arise from a read error, as a much more abundant clone is one base away. The chain recombines TRBV10-3 with TRBJ1-3, with D hard to call. The V end was cut by 11 bases, the J end by 6 bases, with 11 bases between. The CDR3 is made up of 11 amino acids. Germline V gene sequence: CDR1 ENHRY, CDR2 SYGVKD. The CDR3 DNA is TGTGCCGTGGGGAGGCAAAACACCATATATTTT. This codes for CAVGRQNTIYF.

This clone was seen many times. The chain couples TRBV6-2 or TRBV6-3 to TRBJ2-2; TRBD1 aligns across 8 bases. Trimming took 2 bases from V and 4 from J; bases not matched to a gene: 6. The length of the CDR3 is 16 residues. Germline V gene lookup returns CDR1 MNHEY and CDR2 SVGEGT. The CDR3: CASSYPRDRLTGELFF. DNA of the CDR3: TGTGCCAGCAGTTACCCGCGGGACAGGCTCACCGGGGAGCTGTTTTTT.

This clone was found many times. The chain combines TRBV19 with TRBJ2-1; tentative D call: TRBD2 (5 bases). Trimming removed 6 bases from V and 8 bases from J, with 11 bases in between. CDR3 length equals 12 residues. Germline values: CDR1 LNHDA, CDR2 SQIVND (reference sequence). Written as DNA, the CDR3 is TGTGCCAGTAGCCCTAACGGGGATGAGCAGTTCTTC. This sequence encodes CASSPNGDEQFF.

In this sample, this clone turned up many times. The chain links TRBV19 to TRBJ1-1, with TRBD1 matching over 7 bases. The CDR3 is 13 residues long. The V gene's germline CDR1 is LNHDA and CDR2 SQIVND (reference sequence). With 6 bases clipped from V and 1 base from J, the junction kept 2 bases outside the gene matches. The DNA for the CDR3 is TGTGCCAGTAGCACAGGGGAGAACACTGAAGCTTTCTTT. Its protein is CASSTGENTEAFF.

This clone was counted many times. The V call is TRBV2, the J call TRBJ1-1, with TRBD1 as a possible D gene (6 bases). This CDR3 has 14 amino acids. Trimming removed 2 bases at V and 3 bases at J, with 10 bases between. CDR1 SNHLY and CDR2 FYNNEI come from the germline V gene. CDR3 sequence reads: CASSELEGDTEAFF. CDR3 DNA: TGTGCCAGCAGTGAATTGGAGGGGGACACTGAAGCTTTCTTT.

This clone occurred a few times. The chain employs TRBV6-1 and TRBJ1-1; D not certain. CDR3 length: 15 amino acids. Trimming removed 6 bases from V and 2 bases from J, with 16 bases in between. CDR1 and CDR2 from the germline V gene are MNHNS and SASEGT. CDR3 residues: CASRDPPGSNTEAFF. The DNA for the CDR3 is TGTGCCAGCAGAGATCCCCCCGGGTCCAACACTGAAGCTTTCTTT.

This clone has a count of ten or more. V and J are TRBV20-1 and TRBJ2-3; 8 positions match TRBD2. This CDR3 region has 15 residues. Germline CDR1 is DFQATT and CDR2 is SNEGSKA (reference sequence). J lost 7 bases, V lost 3 bases, and 12 bases had no gene match. The CDR3 region is CSARGDGTSGYTQYF. Here the CDR3 DNA reads TGCAGTGCTAGGGGGGATGGGACTAGTGGATATACGCAGTATTTT.

This clone has a count of ten or more. The chain couples TRBV11-2 to TRBJ2-2; D is uncertain. The germline V gene has CDR1 SGHAT and CDR2 FQNNGV. The V end was cut by 5 bases, the J end by 3 bases, with 7 bases between. The CDR3 is made up of 13 amino acids. CDR3 in DNA: TGTGCCAGCAGCCTTGCGTACACCGGGGAGCTGTTTTTT. Its translation is CASSLAYTGELFF.

As to this clone: A single base separates this from a much larger clone, so it may be a read error. The CDR3 reads CASSQALLRSGTNQETQYF. CDR3 DNA: TGCGCCAGCAGCCAAGCGCTACTTAGAAGCGGGACAAACCAAGAGACCCAGTACTTC. The chain is built from TRBV4-1 and TRBJ2-5; tentatively, D is TRBD2 (7 bases). The CDR3 length is 19 residues. Trimming cost V 1 base and J 0 bases, with 21 bases left between them. Looked up from germline, CDR1 is MGHRA and CDR2 is YSYEKL.

This clone was recorded at least ten times. The genes are TRBV6-1 and TRBJ2-1; TRBD1 matches at 7 bases. With 6 bases clipped from V and 3 bases from J, the junction kept 8 bases outside the gene matches. Germline assignment: CDR1 MNHNS and CDR2 SASEGT. The CDR3 totals 15 residues. The CDR3 here is CASRMKGGDYNEQFF. The CDR3 region has the DNA TGTGCCAGCAGAATGAAAGGGGGCGACTACAATGAGCAGTTCTTC.

This clone was counted at least ten times. Written as DNA, the CDR3 is TGTGCCAGCAGCCCCGGGGCGGGACTAGCGGGGGGCAATGAGCAGTTCTTC. Encoded protein: CASSPGAGLAGGNEQFF. This chain connects TRBV4-2 to TRBJ2-1; TRBD2 matches 15 bases. The V gene's germline CDR1 is LGHNA and CDR2 YNFKEQ. CDR3 size: 17 residues. V was pared by 4 bases and J by 6 bases, with 7 bases of the junction left unmatched.

This clone was seen many times. The chain has TRBV12-3 or TRBV12-4 and TRBJ1-2; a weak D match, TRBD1 (5 bases). The CDR3 is 17 residues long. Trimming left V 1 base short and J 2 bases short, with 17 bases between. CDR3 coding DNA: TGTGCCAGCAGTTTAGGGACCCGGGGACGGACGAACTATGGCTACACCTTC. Translation: CASSLGTRGRTNYGYTF.

Points on this clone: Possible read error: a much larger clone is one base away. At the DNA level, this CDR3 is encoded by other sequences in the same sample as well. J is TRBJ2-2 and V is TRBV20-1; D is perhaps TRBD1 or TRBD2 (5 bases each). The CDR3 runs to 17 residues. Germline CDR1 is DFQATT and CDR2 is SNEGSKA (reference sequence). CDR3: CSARPGTSRNDTGELFF. The CDR3 DNA reads TGCAGTGCTAGGCCCGGGACCTCCCGCAACGACACCGGGGAGCTGTTTTTC.

This clone was seen only a few times. The J gene is TRBJ2-1, the V gene TRBV3-1; D is possibly TRBD1 or TRBD2 (6 bases each). Trimming took off 4 bases at V and 10 bases at J, with 20 bases between the two ends. The CDR3 covers 15 residues. Germline lookup yields CDR1 LGHDT and CDR2 YNNKEL (reference sequence). The CDR3 DNA is TGTGCCAGCAGCCTTGGAGGGGGATCTTCGGGGGAGCAGTTCTTC. It translates to CASSLGGGSSGEQFF.

This clone was observed many times. This chain joins TRBV11-2 and TRBJ1-6, with 9 positions matching TRBD1. J gave up 8 bases and V 2 bases, and 1 base lay outside the gene matches. The CDR3 sequence is 14 residues long. From germline, CDR1 is SGHAT and CDR2 FQNNGV. CDR3 loop: CASSLRDRDSPLHF. The CDR3 DNA is TGTGCCAGCAGCTTACGGGACAGGGATTCACCCCTCCACTTT.

This clone was picked up many times. This sample includes further DNA sequences coding for the same CDR3. The chain is built from TRBV9 and TRBJ1-4; D perhaps matches TRBD1 (5 bases). The CDR3 length is 13 residues. V lost 3 bases and J 8 bases, leaving 11 bases between the germline ends. CDR1 is SGDLS and CDR2 is YYNGEE in the germline V gene. The DNA for the CDR3 is TGTGCCAGCAGCGCCGGGACGGCGGAAAAACTGTTTTTT. The encoded protein is CASSAGTAEKLFF. The whole variable domain, filled in from reference TRBV9 and TRBJ1-4, reads DSGVTQTPKHLITATGQRVTLRCSPRSGDLSVYWYQQSLDQGLQFLIQYYNGEERAKGNILERFSAQQFPDLHSELNLSSLELGDSALYFCASSAGTAEKLFFGSGTQLSVL.

Ten or more counts support this clone. The V call is TRBV12-3 or TRBV12-4, the J call TRBJ1-1; TRBD1 aligns across 9 bases. The CDR3 is 13 amino acids. The V and J ends lost 8 bases and 4 bases, in that order; junction bases with no gene match: 5. The CDR3 DNA reads TGTGCCAGCGGGTTGACAGGGGGCACTGAAGCTTTCTTT. Translating it yields CASGLTGGTEAFF.

This clone appeared many times. The V and J genes are TRBV28 and TRBJ2-1, with 8 bases lining up with TRBD2. The germline gives CDR1 MDHEN, CDR2 SYDVKM. The V gene end was trimmed by 7 bases and the J gene end by 5 bases; junction bases not matched to a gene: 13. This CDR3 is 16 amino acids long. In nucleotides, the CDR3 is TGTGCCAGCACCGTTATGGGACTAGTGGAAAACAATGAGCAGTTCTTC. It yields the protein CASTVMGLVENNEQFF.